This TCR beta chain appears in the sequencing data of a study of lymphopenia after photon versus proton radiotherapy. Germline CDR1 and CDR2: MGHRA and YSYEKL. V trimming: 1 base; J trimming: 4 bases; junction bases outside the gene matches: 3. This CDR3 contains 15 residues. Study results and limitations: Better survival with proton therapy was suggested as possible, not demonstrated. Post-nadir TCR diversity decline inversely tracked overall survival among those who died.

Comment on this clone: Its antigen remains unknown.

Assay: immunoSEQ multiplex PCR; the TCRdb copy retains only in-frame clones and omits some. The table has roughly 15,000 clones, around 84% seen once. This TCR derives from a man between 65 and 79 years old with pancreatic cancer. Sequences were derived from peripheral blood, sampled from a patient treated with proton-based radiotherapy. The chain couples TRBV4-1 to TRBJ2-5, with 10 bases fitting TRBD2. The CDR3 protein is CASSQVLAGIETQYF. CDR3 sequence (DNA): TGCGCCAGCAGCCAAGTACTAGCGGGAATAGAGACCCAGTACTTC.